These 15 T cell receptor beta chains originate from one sample sequenced in a study of T cell changes during pregnancy in multiple sclerosis. Produced via immunoSEQ multiplex PCR; TCRdb's table is partial and in-frame only. This table has around 26,000 clones, roughly 86% appearing once. Material: CD8+ T cells from peripheral blood mononuclear cells, obtained in the first trimester of pregnancy. These receptor sequences come from a female donor in good health, enrolled as a control in a pregnancy study.

The chain carries TRBV6-1 and TRBJ2-6; no clear D gene. Germline V gene lookup returns CDR1 MNHNS and CDR2 SASEGT. The CDR3 is made up of 15 amino acids. V was cut by 2 bases and J by 0 bases, with 5 bases left in between. The CDR3 DNA reads TGTGCCAGCAGTGAAAAGAGCTCTGGGGCCAACGTCCTGACTTTC. Its protein is CASSEKSSGANVLTF.

V is TRBV6-1 and J is TRBJ1-2; a weak D match, TRBD1 (6 bases). The germline gives CDR1 MNHNS, CDR2 SASEGT. The CDR3 covers 14 residues. V lost 2 bases to trimming and J lost 7 bases, with 14 bases between them. The CDR3 protein is CASSERGRGGGYTF. In DNA, the CDR3 is TGTGCCAGCAGTGAACGAGGCAGGGGTGGTGGCTACACCTTC.

The rearrangement uses TRBV18 and TRBJ1-2; D gene ambiguous. Deletions cut 5 bases from V and 1 base from J, with 8 bases between. The CDR3 loop spans 13 amino acids. CDR1 and CDR2 from the germline V gene are KGHSH and LQKENI. CDR3 residues: CASSSVNNYGYTF. The CDR3 DNA reads TGTGCCAGCTCATCCGTAAATAACTATGGCTACACCTTC.

Points on this clone: Within the sample, other DNA sequences also encode this same CDR3. The rearrangement uses TRBV7-9 and TRBJ1-5; 8 bases align to TRBD1. The CDR3 has 13 residues. The germline V gene has CDR1 SEHNR and CDR2 FQNEAQ (reference sequence). The V gene end was trimmed by 5 bases and the J gene end by 5 bases; junction bases not matched to a gene: 2. In nucleotides, the CDR3 is TGTGCCAGCAGCCCAGGGGGCTATCAGCCCCAGCATTTT. Residues: CASSPGGYQPQHF.

V gene TRBV5-1 combines with J gene TRBJ2-7, with 8 bases identical to TRBD1. This CDR3 region has 14 residues. Looked up from germline, CDR1 is SGHRS and CDR2 is YFSETQ. Trimming cost V 4 bases and J 6 bases; bases outside gene matches: 9. CDR3 residues: CASSRRDRPFEQYF. The CDR3 region has the DNA TGCGCCAGCAGCCGCCGGGACAGGCCCTTCGAGCAGTACTTC. Using reference TRBV5-1 and TRBJ2-7 for the parts outside the CDR3, the full variable domain is KAGVTQTPRYLIKTRGQQVTLSCSPISGHRSVSWYQQTPGQGLQFLFEYFSETQRNKGNFPGRFSGRQFSNSRSEMNVSTLELGDSALYLCASSRRDRPFEQYFGPGTRLTVT.

This clone was observed a single time. The chain carries TRBV5-5 and TRBJ1-5, with TRBD1 matching over 7 bases. The CDR3 consists of 15 residues. Germline trimming cut 4 bases from V and 1 base from J; bases unmatched to any gene: 5. Germline CDR1 is SGHKS and CDR2 is YYEKEE (reference sequence). The CDR3 bases are TGTGCCAGCAGCCACGGGACAGCAAGCAATCAGCCCCAGCATTTT. Its protein is CASSHGTASNQPQHF. The full variable domain, completed using reference TRBV5-5 and TRBJ1-5, is DAGVTQSPTHLIKTRGQQVTLRCSPISGHKSVSWYQQVLGQGPQFIFQYYEKEERGRGNFPDRFSARQFPNYSSELNVNALLLGDSALYLCASSHGTASNQPQHFGDGTRLSIL.

The chain is built from TRBV27 and TRBJ2-3; D gene ambiguous. CDR1 and CDR2 (germline): MNHEY, SMNVEV (reference sequence). The CDR3 is 14 amino acids. V was clipped by 4 bases and J by 1 base, with 9 bases between them. The CDR3 sequence: CASSSTPRTDTQYF. CDR3 DNA sequence: TGTGCCAGCAGTTCGACACCCCGCACAGATACGCAGTATTTT.

The count of this clone is one. This chain links TRBV6-6 with TRBJ1-4, with TRBD1 as a possible D gene (5 bases). Trimming shortened V by 10 bases and J by 5 bases, and 17 bases separated the two germline ends. This CDR3 contains 14 residues. From germline, CDR1 is MNHNY and CDR2 SVGAGI (reference sequence). The CDR3 DNA reads as TGTGCCACGATGTCTGGGGGGGGAAATGAAAAACTGTTTTTT. Protein product: CATMSGGGNEKLFF.

The J gene is TRBJ1-5, the V gene TRBV27, with D possibly matching TRBD1 (6 bases). This CDR3 spans 13 amino acids. From germline, CDR1 is MNHEY and CDR2 SMNVEV (reference sequence). Deletions cut 5 bases from V and 7 bases from J, with 12 bases between. The CDR3 nucleotides are TGTGCCAGCAGTGGCGGGGGCCGGCAGCCCCAGCATTTT. This translates into CASSGGGRQPQHF.

This clone occurred a few times. This chain connects TRBV6-5 to TRBJ1-5, with 7 bases aligning to TRBD1. The CDR3 has 16 residues. CDR1 and CDR2 from the germline V gene are MNHEY and SVGAGI. J lost 3 bases, V lost 4 bases, and 9 bases had no gene match. CDR3 sequence reads: CASSSGWDSPNQPQHF. CDR3 nucleotides: TGTGCCAGCAGTTCCGGGTGGGACAGTCCCAATCAGCCCCAGCATTTT.

J is TRBJ1-1 and V is TRBV7-9, with D possibly TRBD1 on 6 matching bases. The CDR3 is 14 amino acids. The V and J ends lost 4 bases and 1 base respectively, with 10 bases between them. CDR1 is SEHNR and CDR2 is FQNEAQ in the germline V gene (reference sequence). CDR3 bases: TGTGCCAGCAGCTGGGGACACACGAACACTGAAGCTTTCTTT. This sequence encodes CASSWGHTNTEAFF.

The chain employs TRBV7-9 and TRBJ2-5; 8 nucleotides match TRBD2. The DNA matches TRBJ2-7 better at its end, which makes the J call doubtful. CDR1 and CDR2 from the germline V gene are SEHNR and FQNEAQ (reference sequence). The CDR3 spans 14 residues. CDR3 loop: CASSFSSGPYEQYF. The CDR3, as DNA: TGTGCCAGCAGCTTCTCTAGCGGGCCTTACGAGCAGTACTTC.

The genes are TRBV9 and TRBJ2-3, with 8 nucleotides matching TRBD2. Trimming removed 0 bases from V and 1 base from J; junction bases left unmatched: 1. CDR3 length: 15 residues. Germline V gene data show CDR1 as SGDLS and CDR2 as YYNGEE. The CDR3 loop reads CASSVGRGGTDTQYF. For the CDR3, the DNA is TGTGCCAGCAGCGTAGGGCGGGGGGGCACAGATACGCAGTATTTT.

This clone was detected only once. The chain has TRBV11-3 and TRBJ2-1; unclear D gene. Between the trimmed V and J ends, which lost 3 bases and 1 base, there was a span of 4 bases. The CDR3 runs 13 residues. The germline CDR1 and CDR2 sequences are SGHNT and YENEEA. The CDR3 sequence: CASSFESYNEQFF. In DNA, the CDR3 is TGTGCCAGCAGCTTTGAGTCCTACAATGAGCAGTTCTTC.

This clone was picked up a small number of times. The rearrangement uses TRBV7-9 and TRBJ2-6, with 13 positions matching TRBD2. CDR3 size: 16 residues. J gave up 0 bases and V 10 bases, and 3 bases lay outside the gene matches. The germline CDR1 and CDR2 sequences are SEHNR and FQNEAQ (reference sequence). The CDR3 DNA reads TGTGCCATCGGGACTAGCGGGACCTCTGGGGCCAACGTCCTGACTTTC. Its translation: CAIGTSGTSGANVLTF.